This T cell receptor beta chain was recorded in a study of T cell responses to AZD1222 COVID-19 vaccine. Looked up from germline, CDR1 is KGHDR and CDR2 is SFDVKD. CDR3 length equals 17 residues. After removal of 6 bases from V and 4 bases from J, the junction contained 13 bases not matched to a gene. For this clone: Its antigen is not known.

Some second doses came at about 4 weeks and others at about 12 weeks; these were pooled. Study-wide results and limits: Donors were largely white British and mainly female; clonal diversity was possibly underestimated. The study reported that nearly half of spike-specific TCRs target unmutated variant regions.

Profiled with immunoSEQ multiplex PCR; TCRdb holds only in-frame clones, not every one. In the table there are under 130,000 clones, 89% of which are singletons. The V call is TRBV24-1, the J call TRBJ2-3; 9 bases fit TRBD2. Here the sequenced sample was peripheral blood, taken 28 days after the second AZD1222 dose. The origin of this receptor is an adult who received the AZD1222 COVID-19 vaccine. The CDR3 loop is CATSPLGSSGGSDTQYF. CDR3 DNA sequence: TGTGCCACCAGTCCCCTAGGGAGTAGCGGGGGTTCAGATACGCAGTATTTT.